The 11 T cell receptor beta chains below come from one sample, sequenced in a study of patients and donors after allogeneic stem cell transplantation. Each CDR3 protein is one row after TCRdb ran MiXCR on the RT-PCR reads. Here the sample spans about 960,000 distinct CDR3 sequences, roughly 17% being singletons. Sequencing was carried out using blood, either unsorted or a sorted T cell fraction (not recorded which). The receptor source for this set is a human donor who was either an allogeneic HSCT recipient or a stem cell or donor lymphocyte infusion donor (not recorded which). It is not recorded whose cells these are; they may come from a transplant donor.

The chain links TRBV7-3 to TRBJ1-1; D not certain. V was cut by 6 bases and J by 5 bases, with 13 bases left in between. The CDR3 extends over 13 amino acids. CDR1 is SGHTA and CDR2 is FQGTGA in the germline V gene. For the CDR3, the DNA is TGTGCCAGCAGTTACGGACGGCCAACTGAAGCTTTCTTT. Translating gives CASSYGRPTEAFF.

This clonotype was seen at least ten times. CDR3: CASSNSGSSYNEQFF. The CDR3 DNA is TGTGCCAGCAGTAATAGCGGGAGCTCCTACAATGAGCAGTTCTTC. The chain joins TRBV7-9 to TRBJ2-1; TRBD2 aligns across 9 bases. Per the germline V gene, CDR1 is SEHNR and CDR2 is FQNEAQ (reference sequence). After removal of 6 bases from V and 0 bases from J, the junction contained 3 bases not matched to a gene. This CDR3 region has 15 residues. Filled out from reference TRBV7-9 and TRBJ2-1, the complete variable domain reads DTGVSQNPRHKITKRGQNVTFRCDPISEHNRLYWYRQTLGQGPEFLTYFQNEAQLEKSRLLSDRFSAERPKGSFSTLEIQRTEQGDSAMYLCASSNSGSSYNEQFFGPGTRLTVL.

This clonotype was observed many times. CDR3 loop: CASSRPGLSNTGELFF. CDR3 DNA: TGTGCCAGCAGTCGGCCGGGACTATCGAACACCGGGGAGCTGTTTTTT. V is TRBV12-3 or TRBV12-4 and J is TRBJ2-2, with 7 positions matching TRBD2. The CDR3 extends over 16 amino acids. The ends lost 5 bases at V and 0 bases at J; junction bases unmatched: 6.

The rearrangement uses TRBV20-1 and TRBJ2-1; TRBD2 agrees at 15 bases. Germline assignment: CDR1 DFQATT and CDR2 SNEGSKA (reference sequence). V dropped 0 bases and J dropped 7; count of bases not matched to a gene: 7. The CDR3 runs to 17 residues. CDR3 sequence reads: CSARDPRTSGRGNEQFF. For the CDR3, the DNA is TGCAGTGCTAGAGATCCCCGGACTAGCGGGAGGGGGAATGAGCAGTTCTTC.

This clonotype came up many times. CDR3: CASSLGTGIGETQYF. The CDR3 bases are TGCGCCAGCAGCTTGGGGACAGGGATCGGTGAGACCCAGTACTTC. This chain uses TRBV5-1 with TRBJ2-5; 8 bases line up with TRBD1. The ends lost 0 bases at V and 5 bases at J; junction bases unmatched: 6. CDR1 and CDR2 (germline): SGHRS, YFSETQ. The length of the CDR3 is 15 residues. The variable domain in full, with the rest retrieved from reference TRBV5-1 and TRBJ2-5, is KAGVTQTPRYLIKTRGQQVTLSCSPISGHRSVSWYQQTPGQGLQFLFEYFSETQRNKGNFPGRFSGRQFSNSRSEMNVSTLELGDSALYLCASSLGTGIGETQYFGPGTRLLVL.

The V and J genes are TRBV4-3 and TRBJ2-3; TRBD2 matches at 10 bases. CDR1 LGHNA and CDR2 YSLEER come from the germline V gene. Losses at the gene ends were 0 bases for V and 2 bases for J; bases not matched to a gene: 14. The CDR3 length is 20 residues. The CDR3 DNA is TGCGCCAGCAGCCAAGATCTAGCGGGAGTTTTCCTTTTCCACACAGATACGCAGTATTTT. As protein: CASSQDLAGVFLFHTDTQYF.

This clonotype has just a few counts. This chain links TRBV4-1 with TRBJ1-3, with 9 positions matching TRBD1. The ends lost 1 base at V and 0 bases at J; junction bases unmatched: 10. The CDR3 is 19 amino acids. Germline V gene lookup returns CDR1 MGHRA and CDR2 YSYEKL. CDR3 DNA sequence: TGCGCCAGCAGCCAAGTCTTCGGACAGGGGTTTACCTCTGGAAACACCATATATTTT. Its protein product is CASSQVFGQGFTSGNTIYF.

This clonotype was found a few times. The J gene is TRBJ2-2, the V gene TRBV5-1; TRBD2 agrees at 14 bases. The V gene's germline CDR1 is SGHRS and CDR2 YFSETQ. The length of the CDR3 is 16 residues. With V trimmed by 7 bases and J by 5 bases, 7 bases remained unmatched. In DNA form, the CDR3 reads TGCGCCAGCTCGGGACTAGCGGGAGTAAGAACCGGGGAGCTGTTTTTT. The encoded protein is CASSGLAGVRTGELFF.

The chain has TRBV5-4 and TRBJ2-7; 12 positions agree with TRBD1. Unmatched junction bases numbered 4, after V lost 5 bases and J lost 4 bases. CDR3 length: 14 residues. The germline CDR1 and CDR2 sequences are SGHNT and YYREEE (reference sequence). The CDR3 region is CASRRDRGLYEQYF. Here the CDR3 DNA reads TGTGCCAGCAGACGGGACAGGGGGCTTTACGAGCAGTACTTC.

The chain joins TRBV7-6 to TRBJ2-2; TRBD1 aligns across 10 bases. V lost 5 bases and J lost 5; bases outside the gene matches: 8. Germline CDR1 SGHVS, CDR2 FNYEAQ. The CDR3 is made up of 16 amino acids. Here the CDR3 DNA reads TGTGCCAGCAGCCTAGGACAGGGGGTGAGGACCGGGGAGCTGTTTTTT. Its protein is CASSLGQGVRTGELFF.

V is TRBV12-3 or TRBV12-4 and J is TRBJ1-2, with D uncertain. The CDR3 has 12 amino acids. V was shortened by 7 bases and J by 5 bases, with 11 bases between the two germline ends. CDR3 protein: CASTIGRYGYTF. The CDR3 region has the DNA TGTGCCAGCACCATCGGACGGTATGGCTACACCTTC.